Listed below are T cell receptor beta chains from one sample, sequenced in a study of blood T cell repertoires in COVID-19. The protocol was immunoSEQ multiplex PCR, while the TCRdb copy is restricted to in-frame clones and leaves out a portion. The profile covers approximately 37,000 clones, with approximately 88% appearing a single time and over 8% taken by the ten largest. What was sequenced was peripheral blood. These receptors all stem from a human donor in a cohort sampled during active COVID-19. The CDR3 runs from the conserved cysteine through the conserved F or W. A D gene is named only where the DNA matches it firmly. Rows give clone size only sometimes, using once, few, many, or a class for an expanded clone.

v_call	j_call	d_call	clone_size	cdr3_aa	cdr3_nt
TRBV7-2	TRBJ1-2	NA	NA	CASSFTGIYGYTF	TGTGCCAGCAGCTTTACAGGGATCTATGGCTACACCTTC
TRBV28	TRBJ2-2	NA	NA	CASNPTTPVTGELFF	TGTGCCAGCAACCCGACTACCCCAGTCACCGGGGAGCTGTTTTTT
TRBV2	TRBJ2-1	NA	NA	CASSAQGWVNEQFF	TGTGCCAGCAGTGCGCAGGGGTGGGTCAATGAGCAGTTCTTC
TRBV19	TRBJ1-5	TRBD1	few	CASSRQGMSNQPQHF	TGTGCCAGTAGTCGACAGGGGATGAGCAATCAGCCCCAGCATTTT
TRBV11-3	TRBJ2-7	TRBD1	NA	CASSAAGGREQYF	TGTGCCAGCAGCGCGGCAGGGGGCCGCGAGCAGTACTTC
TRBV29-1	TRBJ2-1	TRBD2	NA	CSVERTSGYEQFF	TGCAGCGTTGAAAGGACTAGTGGGTATGAGCAGTTCTTC
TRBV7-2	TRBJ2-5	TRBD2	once	CASSLKSSGGKETQYF	TGTGCCAGCAGCTTAAAGTCTAGCGGGGGCAAAGAGACCCAGTACTTC
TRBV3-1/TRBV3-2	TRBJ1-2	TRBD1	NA	CASSHEGSAGTGIYGYTF	TGTGCCAGCAGCCATGAGGGCAGCGCCGGGACAGGGATATATGGCTACACCTTC
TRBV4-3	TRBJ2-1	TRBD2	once	CASSQDIGLAGGMEFF	TGCGCCAGCAGCCAAGATATAGGACTAGCGGGGGGGATGGAGTTCTTC
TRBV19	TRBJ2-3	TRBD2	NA	CASRPSGGVVDTQYF	TGTGCCAGTAGACCCAGCGGGGGGGTGGTAGATACGCAGTATTTT
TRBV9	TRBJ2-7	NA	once	CASSVDRISYEQYF	TGTGCCAGCAGCGTCGACAGGATCTCCTACGAGCAGTACTTC
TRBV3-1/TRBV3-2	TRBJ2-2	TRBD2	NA	CASSQLAGDTGELFF	TGTGCCAGCAGCCAACTAGCGGGAGACACCGGGGAGCTGTTTTTT
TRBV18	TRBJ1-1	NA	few	CASTEEAMNTEAFF	TGTGCCAGTACGGAAGAGGCGATGAACACTGAAGCTTTCTTT
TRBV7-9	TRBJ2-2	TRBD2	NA	CASSFGGRAGTGELFF	TGTGCCAGCAGCTTCGGCGGGAGGGCCGGCACCGGGGAGCTGTTTTTT
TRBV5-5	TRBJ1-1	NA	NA	CASSFRLMNTEAFF	TGTGCCAGCAGCTTCAGATTGATGAACACTGAAGCTTTCTTT
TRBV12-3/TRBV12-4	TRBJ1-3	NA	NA	CASSPAGGTIYF	TGTGCCAGCAGCCCAGCCGGGGGCACCATATATTTT
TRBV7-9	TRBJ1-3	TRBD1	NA	CASSYLGQPSGNTIYF	TGTGCCAGCAGCTACCTGGGACAGCCCTCTGGAAACACCATATATTTT
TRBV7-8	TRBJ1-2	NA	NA	CASSLGQGPGYGYTF	TGTGCCAGCAGCTTAGGTCAGGGGCCTGGCTATGGCTACACCTTC
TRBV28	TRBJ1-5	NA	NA	CASSRQSNQPQHF	TGTGCCAGCAGTCGACAGTCCAATCAGCCCCAGCATTTT
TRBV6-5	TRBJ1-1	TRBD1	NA	CASSSGQRNTEAFF	TGTGCCAGCAGTTCGGGACAGAGGAACACTGAAGCTTTCTTT
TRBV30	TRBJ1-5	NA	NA	CAWSSGGNSNQPQHF	TGTGCCTGGAGTTCCGGGGGTAATAGCAATCAGCCCCAGCATTTT
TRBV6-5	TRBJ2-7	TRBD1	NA	CASRRQGFYEQYF	TGTGCCAGCAGGCGACAGGGGTTCTACGAGCAGTACTTC
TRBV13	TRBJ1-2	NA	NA	CASSLGLLRPNYGYTF	TGTGCCAGCAGCTTAGGCCTGTTGAGGCCGAACTATGGCTACACCTTC
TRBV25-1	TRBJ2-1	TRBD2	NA	CASSEFGGRPSNEQFF	TGTGCCAGCAGTGAATTTGGCGGGAGGCCCTCTAATGAGCAGTTCTTC
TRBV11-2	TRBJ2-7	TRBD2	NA	CASTTEAGGSYEQYF	TGTGCCAGCACCACGGAGGCGGGAGGGTCCTACGAGCAGTACTTC
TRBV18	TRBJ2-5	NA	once	CASSPGLEETQYF	TGTGCCAGCTCCCCTGGACTCGAAGAGACCCAGTACTTC
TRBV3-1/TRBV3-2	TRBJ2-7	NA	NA	CASSLKRGTYEQYF	TGTGCCAGCAGCCTAAAACGGGGGACTTACGAGCAGTACTTC
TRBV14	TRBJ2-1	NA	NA	CASSQLNNEQFF	TGTGCCAGCAGCCAACTAAACAATGAGCAGTTCTTC